A single sample is the source of the 17 T cell receptor beta chains below, sequenced in a study of cytomegalovirus exposure and HLA in healthy donors. The PCR was carried out with 60 Vbeta primers and 13 Jbeta primers. TCRdb's copy holds only in-frame clones and misses some; the assay was immunoSEQ multiplex PCR. The sample table sets out around 64,000 clones. The specimen was PBMCs. These receptors came from a female donor in good health and CMV-seropositive.

V is TRBV5-1 and J is TRBJ1-3; TRBD1 might be the D (5 bases). The length of the CDR3 is 14 residues. The V and J ends lost 4 bases and 3 bases respectively, with 11 bases between them. Germline CDR1 SGHRS, CDR2 YFSETQ. The CDR3 bases are TGCGCCAGCAGCGTGGGGGGAGATGGAAACACCATATATTTT. It encodes CASSVGGDGNTIYF.

The gene calls are TRBV18 and TRBJ2-3, with 9 positions matching TRBD1. The CDR3 contains 16 residues. Per germline, CDR1 KGHSH and CDR2 LQKENI. V shed 4 bases and J 2 bases; nucleotides not matched to a gene: 7. The CDR3 DNA reads as TGTGCCAGCTCACGACCGGGACAGGGACACACAGATACGCAGTATTTT. It is translated as CASSRPGQGHTDTQYF.

V and J are TRBV6-4 and TRBJ2-1; 12 bases map to TRBD2. CDR1 is MRHNA and CDR2 is SNTAGT in the germline V gene. V lost 2 bases and J lost 4; bases outside the gene matches: 0. This CDR3 contains 15 residues. CDR3 sequence: CASSDTSGGYNEQFF. The DNA for the CDR3 is TGTGCCAGCAGTGACACTAGCGGGGGGTACAATGAGCAGTTCTTC.

The chain joins TRBV29-1 to TRBJ2-5; D possibly corresponds to TRBD1 (5 bases). Per the germline V gene, CDR1 is SQVTM and CDR2 is ANQGSEA. The CDR3 sequence is 14 residues long. V lost 4 bases and J 4 bases, leaving 16 bases between the germline ends. The CDR3 sequence: CSVGLPGMSETQYF. In DNA form, the CDR3 reads TGCAGCGTTGGTCTTCCAGGGATGTCAGAGACCCAGTACTTC.

The chain links TRBV2 to TRBJ2-7, with 8 positions matching TRBD2. CDR3 length equals 14 residues. Per germline, CDR1 SNHLY and CDR2 FYNNEI. The V segment lost 3 bases and the J segment 1 base; nucleotides outside the gene matches: 2. CDR3 nucleotide sequence: TGTGCCAGCAGTGATACTAGCGGATCCTACGAGCAGTACTTC. Translated, it gives CASSDTSGSYEQYF.

This chain connects TRBV28 to TRBJ1-1, with 8 bases identical to TRBD1. Losses at the gene ends were 5 bases for V and 5 bases for J; bases not matched to a gene: 10. The CDR3 runs 15 residues. Germline assignment: CDR1 MDHEN and CDR2 SYDVKM. This CDR3 is CASSEQGAQRTEAFF. The CDR3, as DNA: TGTGCCAGCAGTGAGCAGGGGGCGCAGCGGACTGAAGCTTTCTTT.

This chain joins TRBV7-3 and TRBJ2-1, with D tentatively TRBD2 (6 bases). V was shortened by 4 bases and J by 7 bases, with 17 bases between the two germline ends. Germline-derived CDR1 and CDR2 are SGHTA and FQGTGA. The CDR3 is made up of 15 amino acids. The CDR3 region has the DNA TGTGCCAGCAGCTCCCTCCCGGAGGGAGGAAATGAGCAGTTCTTC. Its translation is CASSSLPEGGNEQFF.

The chain has TRBV6-5 and TRBJ2-2; 9 nucleotides line up with TRBD2. Germline loops: CDR1 MNHEY, CDR2 SVGAGI. V shed 10 bases, J shed 6 bases, and the junction held 12 bases outside the gene matches. The CDR3 contains 15 residues. CDR3 DNA sequence: TGTGCCACCTCTCTTAGCGGGAGTCGGCCCGGGGAGCTGTTTTTT. Its translation is CATSLSGSRPGELFF.

The J gene is TRBJ2-3, the V gene TRBV7-3; 7 positions agree with TRBD2. V dropped 2 bases and J dropped 7; count of bases not matched to a gene: 3. This CDR3 spans 13 amino acids. Germline CDR1 and CDR2: SGHTA and FQGTGA. The CDR3 bases are TGTGCCAGCAGCTTATTGGGGGGGAATACGCAGTATTTT. This sequence encodes CASSLLGGNTQYF.

The V call is TRBV4-3, the J call TRBJ2-3; 9 bases are a match to TRBD2. The CDR3 totals 17 residues. Losses at the gene ends were 2 bases for V and 1 base for J; bases not matched to a gene: 7. Germline CDR1 reads LGHNA; CDR2 reads YSLEER. The CDR3 DNA reads as TGCGCCAGCAGCCAATGGCGGGAGGGCGGGGGCACAGATACGCAGTATTTT. It specifies CASSQWREGGGTDTQYF.

The V and J genes are TRBV5-4 and TRBJ1-1, with 8 bases that match TRBD1. The CDR3 consists of 12 residues. V trimming: 4 bases; J trimming: 10 bases; junction bases outside the gene matches: 6. Germline V CDR1 and CDR2: SGHNT, YYREEE (reference sequence). The CDR3 spells CASSPQTGAAFF. The CDR3 coding sequence is TGTGCCAGCAGCCCCCAGACAGGGGCAGCTTTCTTT. Supplemented by reference TRBV5-4 and TRBJ1-1, the full variable domain reads ETGVTQSPTHLIKTRGQQVTLRCSSQSGHNTVSWYQQALGQGPQFIFQYYREEENGRGNFPPRFSGLQFPNYSSELNVNALELDDSALYLCASSPQTGAAFFGQGTRLTVV.

This chain uses TRBV6-5 with TRBJ1-2; tentative D call: TRBD1 (6 bases). V was trimmed by 5 bases and J by 5 bases, leaving 9 bases between them. There are 12 residues in the CDR3. From germline, CDR1 is MNHEY and CDR2 SVGAGI. CDR3 sequence: CASSRTDYGYTF. The DNA for the CDR3 is TGTGCCAGCAGTCGGACAGATTATGGCTACACCTTC.

This rearrangement joins TRBV30 to TRBJ2-3, with TRBD2 as a possible D gene (5 bases). The length of the CDR3 is 12 residues. CDR1 and CDR2 (germline): GTSNPN, SVGIG (reference sequence). Trimming cost V 4 bases and J 1 base, with 6 bases left between them. The CDR3 loop reads CAWNGGTDTQYF. The CDR3 region has the DNA TGTGCCTGGAACGGGGGCACAGATACGCAGTATTTT.

J is TRBJ1-6 and V is TRBV20-1, with D unresolved. Germline CDR1 is DFQATT and CDR2 is SNEGSKA (reference sequence). The CDR3 loop spans 11 amino acids. Deletions cut 7 bases from V and 13 bases from J, with 14 bases between. CDR3 bases: TGCAGTGTCCCCGGCGAGGAGCCCCTCCACTTT. This codes for CSVPGEEPLHF.

The rearrangement uses TRBV6-1 and TRBJ2-5; 9 bases align to TRBD1. The last part of the DNA fits TRBJ2-7 better; the J call may be wrong. CDR1 is MNHNS, CDR2 SASEGT, per germline. The CDR3 has 15 amino acids. CDR3 bases: TGTGCCAGCAGTGAAGTAACAGGGGGCGTGTACGAGCAGTACTTC. Protein sequence: CASSEVTGGVYEQYF.

This sequence joins TRBV19 and TRBJ2-7, with TRBD1 matching 8 bases. Germline V CDR1 and CDR2: LNHDA, SQIVND (reference sequence). The ends lost 4 bases at V and 6 bases at J; junction bases unmatched: 11. There are 15 residues in the CDR3. The CDR3 DNA is TGTGCCAGTAGTACACAGGGGGGCACGATCGGCGAGCAGTACTTC. Residues: CASSTQGGTIGEQYF.

The rearrangement joins TRBV6-6 to TRBJ2-1; D is undetermined. Germline lookup yields CDR1 MNHNY and CDR2 SVGAGI (reference sequence). The CDR3 has 11 residues. The germline V and J ends were trimmed by 6 bases and 6 bases, with 6 bases remaining between them. The CDR3 DNA sequence: TGTGCCAGCAGCCTATTCAATGAGCAGTTCTTC. It encodes CASSLFNEQFF.